These 23 T cell receptor beta chains share one sample of origin, sequenced in a study of blood T cell repertoires in COVID-19. Libraries were prepared by immunoSEQ multiplex PCR; TCRdb keeps only in-frame clonotypes and omits some of them. This sample has under 250,000 clones; approximately 86% occur once, and the top ten carry approximately 7%. Sequencing was done on a sample of peripheral blood. Every receptor here comes from a woman between 65 and 79 years old with active or convalescent COVID-19.

This rearrangement joins TRBV2 to TRBJ1-1, with D possibly TRBD1 on 6 matching bases. The CDR3 covers 13 residues. Trimming stripped 6 bases from V and 1 base from J, with 9 bases between. Germline lookup yields CDR1 SNHLY and CDR2 FYNNEI. For the CDR3, the DNA is TGTGCCAGCAGCAACAGGGAGAACACTGAAGCTTTCTTT. Protein product: CASSNRENTEAFF. The full variable domain, completed using reference TRBV2 and TRBJ1-1, is EPEVTQTPSHQVTQMGQEVILRCVPISNHLYFYWYRQILGQKVEFLVSFYNNEISEKSEIFDDQFSVERPDGSNFTLKIRSTKLEDSAMYFCASSNRENTEAFFGQGTRLTVV.

The chain has TRBV3-1 (or the pseudogene TRBV3-2) and TRBJ2-5, with D possibly being TRBD1 (6 bases). This CDR3 is 17 amino acids long. With 3 bases removed from V and 4 bases from J, the gap between germline ends came to 21 bases. Germline V gene sequence: CDR1 LGHDT, CDR2 YNNKEL (reference sequence). The CDR3 region is CASSQRGIVPGAETQYF. CDR3 sequence (DNA): TGTGCCAGCAGCCAGAGGGGGATCGTCCCTGGGGCAGAGACCCAGTACTTC.

V gene TRBV2 combines with J gene TRBJ1-1, with D unresolved. Germline V gene lookup returns CDR1 SNHLY and CDR2 FYNNEI. The CDR3 spans 13 residues. The ends were cut back, 2 bases at V and 7 bases at J, with 11 bases in the middle. CDR3 sequence: CASSEMGRVEAFF. DNA for the CDR3: TGTGCCAGCAGTGAAATGGGGAGGGTTGAAGCTTTCTTT. Using reference TRBV2 and TRBJ1-1 for the parts outside the CDR3, the full variable domain is EPEVTQTPSHQVTQMGQEVILRCVPISNHLYFYWYRQILGQKVEFLVSFYNNEISEKSEIFDDQFSVERPDGSNFTLKIRSTKLEDSAMYFCASSEMGRVEAFFGQGTRLTVV.

The V call is TRBV6-5, the J call TRBJ2-2; D perhaps matches TRBD1 (5 bases). Trimming shortened V by 4 bases and J by 4 bases, and 7 bases separated the two germline ends. CDR3 length: 13 amino acids. Germline V gene data show CDR1 as MNHEY and CDR2 as SVGAGI. CDR3 amino acids: CASSFRGTGELFF. DNA of the CDR3: TGTGCCAGCAGTTTTAGGGGCACCGGGGAGCTGTTTTTT.

The chain carries TRBV4-3 and TRBJ1-2; TRBD1 matches at 7 bases. V was clipped by 4 bases and J by 2 bases; unmatched bases: 7. CDR3 length equals 15 residues. The germline V gene has CDR1 LGHNA and CDR2 YSLEER. CDR3 DNA: TGCGCCAGCAGCCCCATGCAAGGGGGCAACTATGGCTACACCTTC. Its protein product is CASSPMQGGNYGYTF.

The genes are TRBV5-1 and TRBJ1-2, with 8 positions matching TRBD1. The trim removed 0 bases at V and 4 bases at J, leaving 8 bases unmatched. This CDR3 contains 16 residues. Germline CDR1 is SGHRS and CDR2 is YFSETQ. Here the CDR3 reads CASSLEGQVPFYGYTF. The CDR3 bases are TGCGCCAGCAGCTTGGAGGGACAGGTTCCATTCTATGGCTACACCTTC.

The chain uses TRBV19 and TRBJ2-1; no firm D call. Germline V lookup: CDR1 LNHDA, CDR2 SQIVND (reference sequence). The CDR3 is 14 amino acids. The V gene lost 6 bases and the J gene lost 7 bases, with 16 bases spanning the gap. The CDR3 protein is CASRWQATVNEQFF. Here the CDR3 DNA reads TGTGCCAGTAGGTGGCAGGCTACAGTGAATGAGCAGTTCTTC. The variable domain in full, completed from reference TRBV19 and TRBJ2-1, reads DGGITQSPKYLFRKEGQNVTLSCEQNLNHDAMYWYRQDPGQGLRLIYYSQIVNDFQKGDIAEGYSVSREKKESFPLTVTSAQKNPTAFYLCASRWQATVNEQFFGPGTRLTVL.

This clone was recorded a few times. V gene TRBV7-2 combines with J gene TRBJ2-7, with D possibly matching TRBD1 (5 bases). Germline loops: CDR1 SGHTA, CDR2 FQGNSA. Trimming removed 5 bases at V and 4 bases at J, with 15 bases between. The CDR3 consists of 14 residues. In DNA, the CDR3 is TGTGCCAGCAGCCATTTAGGGGAACTATACGAGCAGTACTTC. Translating gives CASSHLGELYEQYF.

There are a few counts of this clone. The V call is TRBV6-2 or TRBV6-3, the J call TRBJ1-1, with D possibly being TRBD1 (5 bases). Looked up from germline, CDR1 is MNHEY and CDR2 is SVGEGT. V was pared by 6 bases and J by 5 bases, with 13 bases between. CDR3 length: 13 amino acids. CDR3 region: CASSPLGGTEAFF. In nucleotides, the CDR3 is TGTGCCAGCAGCCCCCTGGGGGGGACTGAAGCTTTCTTT.

The chain employs TRBV6-5 and TRBJ1-1, with 8 bases aligning to TRBD1. This CDR3 is 14 amino acids long. With 5 bases clipped from V and 5 bases from J, the junction kept 7 bases outside the gene matches. From germline, CDR1 is MNHEY and CDR2 SVGAGI. DNA of the CDR3: TGTGCCAGCAGTAGGGGACAGGCGGGAACTGAAGCTTTCTTT. Translated: CASSRGQAGTEAFF.

The chain couples TRBV6-5 to TRBJ1-4; D is unresolved. In germline, CDR1 is MNHEY, CDR2 SVGAGI. Deletions cut 4 bases from V and 10 bases from J, with 19 bases between. This CDR3 has 15 amino acids. CDR3 amino acids: CASSSVGLGEGKLFF. CDR3 in DNA: TGTGCCAGCAGTTCCGTCGGGCTTGGGGAGGGAAAACTGTTTTTT.

The CDR3 DNA follows: TGTGCCAGCAGTGGTCGGGTTATGAACACTGAAGCTTTCTTT. It encodes CASSGRVMNTEAFF. The rearrangement joins TRBV6-2 or TRBV6-3 to TRBJ1-1; D gene unclear. The V end lost 5 bases, the J end lost 0 bases, and 10 bases lay between the germline ends. This CDR3 comprises 14 residues. In germline, CDR1 is MNHEY, CDR2 SVGEGT.

The chain recombines TRBV24-1 with TRBJ2-1, with 9 bases matching TRBD2. This CDR3 spans 16 amino acids. Germline V lookup: CDR1 KGHDR, CDR2 SFDVKD. Trimming removed 4 bases from V and 7 bases from J; junction bases left unmatched: 10. The DNA of the CDR3 is TGTGCCACCAGTGACCGTATAGCGGGGGTCCTAAATGAGCAGTTCTTC. Its translation is CATSDRIAGVLNEQFF.

The gene calls are TRBV7-2 and TRBJ1-3; D is possibly TRBD1 (6 bases). The V and J ends lost 2 bases and 4 bases respectively, with 9 bases between them. The CDR3 is 14 residues long. Germline V gene lookup returns CDR1 SGHTA and CDR2 FQGNSA. CDR3 in DNA: TGTGCCAGCAGCTTAATACAGGGAGGAAACACCATATATTTT. Translating it yields CASSLIQGGNTIYF.

The chain links TRBV10-1 to TRBJ1-1; perhaps TRBD1 as D (6 bases). This CDR3 region has 13 residues. Germline assignment: CDR1 WNHNN and CDR2 SYGVQD (reference sequence). V was trimmed by 6 bases and J by 0 bases, leaving 8 bases between them. The CDR3 reads CASRGTMNTEAFF. CDR3 bases: TGCGCCAGCAGAGGGACAATGAACACTGAAGCTTTCTTT.

In this sample, this clone turned up once. The junction and the germline gene differ at one end; a read error may be behind it. The chain carries TRBV6-4 and TRBJ2-2; D unresolved. Germline V gives CDR1 MRHNA, CDR2 SNTAGT. This CDR3 region has 14 residues. The DNA of the CDR3 is TGTGCCAGCAGTGATGAGGAGAACACTGGGGAGCTGTTTTTT. Its protein is CASSDEENTGELFF.

V usage is TRBV6-5 and J usage is TRBJ1-3; D is perhaps TRBD1 (6 bases). V was cut by 6 bases and J by 4 bases, with 10 bases left in between. This CDR3 spans 13 amino acids. Germline values: CDR1 MNHEY, CDR2 SVGAGI. CDR3 nucleotides: TGTGCCAGCAGAACCACAGGGGGAAACACCATATATTTT. Its translation: CASRTTGGNTIYF.

V usage is TRBV5-1 and J usage is TRBJ1-2, with a possible D match to TRBD1 (5 bases). Trimming shortened V by 1 base and J by 2 bases, and 18 bases separated the two germline ends. The CDR3 contains 17 residues. Germline CDR1 and CDR2: SGHRS and YFSETQ. CDR3 residues: CASSLLGAGQENYGYTF. CDR3 in DNA: TGCGCCAGCAGCTTGTTAGGGGCGGGGCAGGAGAACTATGGCTACACCTTC.

The chain joins TRBV6-2 or TRBV6-3 to TRBJ2-3; TRBD2 matches at 12 bases. The V segment lost 6 bases and the J segment 4 bases; nucleotides outside the gene matches: 5. The CDR3 contains 15 residues. Germline V gene lookup returns CDR1 MNHEY and CDR2 SVGEGT. The CDR3 region has the DNA TGTGCCAGCAGCCTTCTAGCGGGGGGGGCAGATACGCAGTATTTT. The encoded protein is CASSLLAGGADTQYF.

This chain uses TRBV4-3 with TRBJ2-2; possible D gene TRBD2, 6 bases. V lost 1 base and J lost 5, with 17 bases in between. CDR3 length: 17 residues. CDR1 is LGHNA, CDR2 YSLEER, per germline. The CDR3, as DNA: TGCGCCAGCAGCCAAGGGAGGACTATTCGGGAGACCGGGGAGCTGTTTTTT. Amino acids: CASSQGRTIRETGELFF.

Points on this clone: The same CDR3 also results from other DNA sequences found in this sample. The rearrangement uses TRBV4-2 and TRBJ2-3; D unclear. The CDR3 runs 15 residues. CDR1 and CDR2 from the germline V gene are LGHNA and YNFKEQ. V was cut by 0 bases and J by 0 bases, with 7 bases left in between. Here the CDR3 DNA reads TGTGCCAGCAGCCAAGAGGGCTCCAGCACAGATACGCAGTATTTT. It encodes CASSQEGSSTDTQYF.

The V call is TRBV11-3, the J call TRBJ1-1, with 8 bases lining up with TRBD1. The V gene end was trimmed by 5 bases and the J gene end by 4 bases; junction bases not matched to a gene: 6. This CDR3 region has 14 residues. Germline CDR1 reads SGHNT; CDR2 reads YENEEA. The CDR3: CASSPTGGSTEAFF. In DNA, the CDR3 is TGTGCCAGCAGCCCAACAGGGGGTAGCACTGAAGCTTTCTTT.

The V and J genes are TRBV13 and TRBJ2-2; 7 bases map to TRBD1. Trimming at V came to 9 bases and at J to 5 bases, leaving 9 bases not matched to a gene. Germline assignment: CDR1 PRHDT and CDR2 FYEKMQ (reference sequence). CDR3 length: 14 residues. As DNA, the CDR3 is TGTGCCAGTGCCCGGGACAGTCCTACCGGGGAGCTGTTTTTT. Its protein is CASARDSPTGELFF.